This T cell receptor (beta chain) was sequenced during a study of blood T cell repertoires in COVID-19. Original handling: Nucleated cell number was recorded as an estimate derived from reference gene primer amplification. Libraries were prepared by immunoSEQ multiplex PCR; TCRdb keeps only in-frame clonotypes and omits some of them. That table is the source of V, J and clone size, and D and trimming were worked out from the DNA. The sample yields 170,000 or so clones, around 80% seen once. Germline V gene sequence: CDR1 WSHSY, CDR2 SAAADI. The CDR3 runs 22 residues. The V and J ends lost 8 bases and 3 bases, in that order; junction bases with no gene match: 30.

The source material was peripheral blood. The rearrangement joins TRBV10-2 to TRBJ2-7; 11 bases agree with TRBD2. The receptor comes from a woman aged 60-75 years with acute or convalescent COVID-19. The CDR3 sequence: CASSETSGDQGSLQGRLYEQYF. The CDR3 coding sequence is TGCGCCAGCTCTGAGACTAGCGGGGACCAGGGTTCCTTGCAGGGTCGTCTCTACGAGCAGTACTTC.